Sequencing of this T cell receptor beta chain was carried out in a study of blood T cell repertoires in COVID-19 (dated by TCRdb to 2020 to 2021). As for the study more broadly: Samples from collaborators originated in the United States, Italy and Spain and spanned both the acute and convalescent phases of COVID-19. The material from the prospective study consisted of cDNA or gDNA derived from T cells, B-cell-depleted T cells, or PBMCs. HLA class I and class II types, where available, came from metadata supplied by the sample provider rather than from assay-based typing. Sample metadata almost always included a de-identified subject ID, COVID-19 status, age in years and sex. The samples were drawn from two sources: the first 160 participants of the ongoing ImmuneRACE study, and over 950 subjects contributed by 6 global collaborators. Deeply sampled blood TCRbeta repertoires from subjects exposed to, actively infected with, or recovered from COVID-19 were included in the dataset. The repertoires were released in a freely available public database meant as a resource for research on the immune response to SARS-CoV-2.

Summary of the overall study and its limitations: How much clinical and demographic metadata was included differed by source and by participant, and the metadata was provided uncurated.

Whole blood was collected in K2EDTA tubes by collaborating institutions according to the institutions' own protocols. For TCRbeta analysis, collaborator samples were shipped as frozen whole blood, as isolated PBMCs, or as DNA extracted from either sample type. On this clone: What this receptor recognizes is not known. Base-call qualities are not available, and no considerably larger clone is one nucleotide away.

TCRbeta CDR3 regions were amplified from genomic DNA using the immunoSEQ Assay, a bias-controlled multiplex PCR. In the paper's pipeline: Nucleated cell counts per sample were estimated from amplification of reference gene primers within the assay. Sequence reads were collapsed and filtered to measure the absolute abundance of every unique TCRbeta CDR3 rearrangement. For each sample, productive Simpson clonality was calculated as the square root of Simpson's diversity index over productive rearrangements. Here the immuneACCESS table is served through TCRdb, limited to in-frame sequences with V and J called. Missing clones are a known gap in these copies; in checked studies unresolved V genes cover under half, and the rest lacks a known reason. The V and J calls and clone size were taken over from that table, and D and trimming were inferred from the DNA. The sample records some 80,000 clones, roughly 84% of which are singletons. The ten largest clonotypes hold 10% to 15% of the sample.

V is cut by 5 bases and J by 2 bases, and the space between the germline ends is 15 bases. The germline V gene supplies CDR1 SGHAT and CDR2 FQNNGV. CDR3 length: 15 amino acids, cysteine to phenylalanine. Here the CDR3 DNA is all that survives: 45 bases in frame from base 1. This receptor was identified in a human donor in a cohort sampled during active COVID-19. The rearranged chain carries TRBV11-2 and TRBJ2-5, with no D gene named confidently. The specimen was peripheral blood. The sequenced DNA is TGTGCCAGCAGCCGAACCCAGGTTGTGCAAGAGACCCAGTACTTC. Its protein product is CASSRTQVVQETQYF.